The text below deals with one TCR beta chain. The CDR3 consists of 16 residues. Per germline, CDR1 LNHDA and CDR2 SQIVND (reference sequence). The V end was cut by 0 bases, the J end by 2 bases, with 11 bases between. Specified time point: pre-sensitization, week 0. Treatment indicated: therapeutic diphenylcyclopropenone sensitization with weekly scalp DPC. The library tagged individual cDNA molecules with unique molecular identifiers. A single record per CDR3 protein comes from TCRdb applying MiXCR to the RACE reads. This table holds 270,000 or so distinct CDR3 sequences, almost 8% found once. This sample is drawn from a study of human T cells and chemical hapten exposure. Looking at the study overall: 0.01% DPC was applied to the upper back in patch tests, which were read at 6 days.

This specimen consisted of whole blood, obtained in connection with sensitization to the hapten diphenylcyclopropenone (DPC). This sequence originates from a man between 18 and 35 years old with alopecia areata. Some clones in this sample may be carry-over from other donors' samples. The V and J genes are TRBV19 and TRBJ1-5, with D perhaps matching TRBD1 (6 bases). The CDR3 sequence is CASSIDRAGGNQPQHF. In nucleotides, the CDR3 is TGTGCCAGTAGTATAGATCGCGCAGGGGGCAATCAGCCCCAGCATTTT. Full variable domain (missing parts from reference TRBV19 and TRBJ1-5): DGGITQSPKYLFRKEGQNVTLSCEQNLNHDAMYWYRQDPGQGLRLIYYSQIVNDFQKGDIAEGYSVSREKKESFPLTVTSAQKNPTAFYLCASSIDRAGGNQPQHFGDGTRLSIL.